One and the same sample provided the 20 T cell receptor beta chains below, sequenced in a study of tumor and adjacent non-tumor tissue in lung cancer. Three rounds of nested PCR, following a modified ARM-PCR protocol, produced the TCRbeta library. In TCRdb, the multiplex PCR reads were re-called with MiXCR into one record per CDR3 protein. The sample has about 110,000 distinct CDR3 sequences; over 70% are singletons. This sample's RNA came from whole unsorted tissue. Sequencing input: lung tumor tissue. The source of these receptors is a man between 65 and 85 years old with non-small cell lung cancer.

CDR3 residues: CASSLSIWTRDTTSTDTQYF. CDR3 nucleotides: TGTGCCAGCAGCTTGTCAATCTGGACAAGGGACACTACTAGCACAGATACGCAGTATTTT. The chain links TRBV5-4 to TRBJ2-3, with D maybe TRBD1 (6 bases). The germline CDR1 and CDR2 sequences are SGHNT and YYREEE (reference sequence). The CDR3 runs 20 residues. V was cut by 1 base and J by 0 bases, with 24 bases left in between.

This chain links TRBV12-3 or TRBV12-4 with TRBJ2-7; tentatively, D is TRBD2 (6 bases). V was cut by 3 bases and J by 10 bases, with 19 bases left in between. The CDR3 is 14 amino acids. The CDR3 reads CASSFGGAKNIQYF. The DNA for the CDR3 is TGTGCCAGCAGTTTCGGAGGGGCCAAAAACATCCAGTACTTC.

CDR3 region: CASSQEMEQPQHF. The CDR3 region has the DNA TGTGCCAGCAGCCAAGAGATGGAGCAGCCTCAACATTTT. J is TRBJ1-5 and V is TRBV14, with D unresolved. The germline V gene encodes CDR1 SGHDN and CDR2 FVKESK. CDR3 length equals 13 residues. V was trimmed by 0 bases and J by 16 bases, leaving 16 bases between them.

Comment on this clonotype: A much bigger clone sits one base away, suggesting this may be a read error. The chain carries TRBV28 and TRBJ2-2; a weak D match, TRBD2 (5 bases). This CDR3 is 12 amino acids long. In germline, CDR1 is MDHEN, CDR2 SYDVKM. The CDR3 loop reads CASRPNTGEPFF. CDR3 DNA: TGTGCCAGCAGACCAAACACCGGGGAGCCGTTTTTT.

To note about this clonotype: Germline is not matched at one junction end, which may reflect a read error. J is TRBJ2-3 and V is TRBV6-5, with D unresolved. The CDR3 has 13 residues. Germline V gene sequence: CDR1 MNHEY, CDR2 SVGAGI. The CDR3 nucleotides are TGTGGCAGCAGTTACTCACAAGGAAATATGCAGTATTTT. As protein: CGSSYSQGNMQYF.

Remarks on this clonotype: Since the CDR3 does not end with the conserved phenylalanine or tryptophan, this likely comes from a read error. The V call is TRBV9, the J call TRBJ1-4; D gene unclear. Germline V CDR1 and CDR2: SGDLS, YYNGEE. V lost 0 bases to trimming and J lost 0 bases, with 3 bases between them. The CDR3 covers 14 residues. In DNA form, the CDR3 reads TGTGCCAGCAGCGTAGGGGCAACTAATGAAAAACTGTTTTTG. Its translation: CASSVGATNEKLFL.

Turning to this clonotype: Because it lacks the conserved phenylalanine or tryptophan at the end, this CDR3 is likely a read error. The chain is built from TRBV6-5 and TRBJ1-6, with D tentatively TRBD1 (5 bases). The CDR3 runs 16 residues. Per the germline V gene, CDR1 is MNHEY and CDR2 is SVGAGI. The CDR3 sequence: CVSSKAGTEVYSPLHI. The CDR3 DNA reads TGTGTCAGCAGTAAAGCCGGGACGGAGGTTTATTCACCCCTCCACATT.

On this clonotype itself: Mismatch with germline at one junction end may stem from a read error. V gene TRBV6-5 combines with J gene TRBJ1-2, with D tentatively TRBD1 (6 bases). The CDR3 consists of 14 residues. Per the germline V gene, CDR1 is MNHEY and CDR2 is SVGAGI. As DNA, the CDR3 is TGTGCCTGCAGTTACTCGGGACAAGGGTACGGCTACACCTTC. Its translation: CACSYSGQGYGYTF.

This clonotype was found once. The genes are TRBV18 and TRBJ2-7; D is undetermined. Germline V gene data show CDR1 as KGHSH and CDR2 as LQKENI. This CDR3 is built from 14 residues. The CDR3 protein is CTNSQLDGSYEQYF. CDR3 DNA: TGTACCAACTCGCAACTCGACGGCTCCTACGAGCAGTACTTC. Full variable domain (missing parts from reference TRBV18 and TRBJ2-7): NAGVMQNPRHLVRRRGQEARLRCSPMKGHSHVYWYRQLPEEGLKFMVYLQKENIIDESGMPKERFSAEFPKEGPSILRIQQVVRGDSAAYFCTNSQLDGSYEQYFGPGTRLTVT.

Concerning this clonotype itself: At one of its ends the junction is not consistent with the germline gene, which may arise from a read error. The chain has TRBV6-5 and TRBJ2-7; 7 nucleotides match TRBD2. CDR3 length: 15 amino acids. Germline CDR1 reads MNHEY; CDR2 reads SVGAGI. The DNA for the CDR3 is TGTGCCGTCGCAAGGAGACTAGCTGGTTCTTACGAGCAATACTTC. It translates to CAVARRLAGSYEQYF.

About this clonotype itself: Its ends do not fully match the called genes, so a read error is possible. This chain uses TRBV10-1 with TRBJ1-2; D perhaps matches TRBD1 (5 bases). CDR1 and CDR2 (germline): WNHNN, SYGVQD (reference sequence). The CDR3 contains 15 residues. The CDR3 nucleotides are TGCGCCAACAGTGACTCTACAGGCCAACCCTATGGCTACACCTTC. This sequence encodes CANSDSTGQPYGYTF.

About this clonotype: A read error may account for a junction end that differs from germline. The CDR3 DNA is TGTGCCAGCAGCTTGGGTCTAGAGGGAGTTACAGATACGCAATATTTT. Its protein is CASSLGLEGVTDTQYF. This chain links TRBV5-4 with TRBJ2-3, with TRBD2 as a possible D gene (5 bases). This CDR3 spans 16 amino acids. Germline assignment: CDR1 SGHNT and CDR2 YYREEE (reference sequence). The full variable domain, completed using reference TRBV5-4 and TRBJ2-3, is ETGVTQSPTHLIKTRGQQVTLRCSSQSGHNTVSWYQQALGQGPQFIFQYYREEENGRGNFPPRFSGLQFPNYSSELNVNALELDDSALYLCASSLGLEGVTDTQYFGPGTRLTVL.

Of note for this clonotype: The germline gene is not matched at one end of the junction; a read error may be the cause. The chain is built from TRBV4-3 and TRBJ2-7, with D tentatively TRBD2 (6 bases). The CDR3 is 14 residues long. Looked up from germline, CDR1 is LGHNA and CDR2 is YSLEER. Here the CDR3 reads CASSQGTYSYEQHF. In DNA form, the CDR3 reads TGCGCCAGCAGTCAAGGGACTTACTCCTACGAGCAGCACTTC.

In regard to this clonotype: One junction end disagrees with the germline gene, perhaps due to a read error. V is TRBV4-2 and J is TRBJ2-7, with TRBD1 identical over 7 bases. CDR1 and CDR2 from the germline V gene are LGHNA and YNFKEQ. The CDR3 has 13 residues. CDR3 sequence reads: CARSRRQGYEQYF. The CDR3 DNA reads TGTGCCAGAAGCCGAAGACAGGGCTACGAGCAGTACTTC.

As concerns this clonotype: No conserved phenylalanine or tryptophan ends this CDR3, so it is likely a read error. The rearrangement uses TRBV11-3 and TRBJ2-5, with D perhaps matching TRBD1 or TRBD2 (6 bases each). The CDR3 is 14 amino acids. Germline V gene data show CDR1 as SGHNT and CDR2 as YENEEA. V gave up 9 bases and J gave up 5 bases, with 19 bases separating them. CDR3: CASASGRGRETQYC. The CDR3 bases are TGTGCCAGTGCTTCCGGCCGGGGGCGGGAGACCCAGTACTGC.

For this clonotype: This may be a read error, as it is one base from a much larger clone. The genes are TRBV28 and TRBJ1-5; the D gene is possibly TRBD1 (6 bases). Germline assignment: CDR1 MDHEN and CDR2 SYDVKM. CDR3 size: 14 residues. V was pared by 8 bases and J by 11 bases, with 22 bases between. CDR3 coding DNA: TGTGCCAGCGGGGGGACAAACAACCCCTTGGCCCAGCATTTT. Protein: CASGGTNNPLAQHF. Full variable domain (remainder filled in from reference TRBV28 and TRBJ1-5): DVKVTQSSRYLVKRTGEKVFLECVQDMDHENMFWYRQDPGLGLRLIYFSYDVKMKEKGDIPEGYSVSREKKERFSLILESASTNQTSMYLCASGGTNNPLAQHFGDGTRLSIL.

This rearrangement joins TRBV12-3 or TRBV12-4 to TRBJ1-1; 9 nucleotides agree with TRBD1. The CDR3 loop spans 12 amino acids. The CDR3 protein is CTSRTGDTEAFF. The DNA of the CDR3 is TGTACTAGCAGGACAGGGGACACTGAAGCTTTCTTT.

With regard to this clonotype: The CDR3 end shows no conserved phenylalanine or tryptophan, and so a read error is likely. The genes are TRBV11-2 and TRBJ2-2, with no clear D. V was shortened by 6 bases and J by 2 bases, with 10 bases between the two germline ends. The CDR3 loop spans 14 amino acids. The V gene's germline CDR1 is SGHAT and CDR2 FQNNGV. CDR3 sequence: CASRLEPNTGELFL. The DNA for the CDR3 is TGTGCCAGCAGATTGGAGCCAAACACCGGGGAGCTGTTTTTA.

This clonotype has a count of ten or more. The chain is built from TRBV20-1 and TRBJ2-5; D is unclear. The CDR3 extends over 11 amino acids. Between the trimmed V and J ends, which lost 3 bases and 2 bases, there was a span of 4 bases. Germline V CDR1 and CDR2: DFQATT, SNEGSKA (reference sequence). The CDR3 region has the DNA TGCAGTGCTAGTAATCAAGAGACCCAGTACTTC. It encodes CSASNQETQYF.

Remarks on this clonotype: Given a much more abundant clone one base away, this may be a read error. A read error is likely, as this CDR3 ends without the conserved phenylalanine or tryptophan. The V gene is TRBV5-1, the J gene TRBJ2-3; 7 nucleotides line up with TRBD1. This CDR3 region has 14 residues. Germline loops: CDR1 SGHRS, CDR2 YFSETQ. V lost 4 bases, J lost 4 bases, and 6 bases stayed unmatched. CDR3 sequence (DNA): TGCGCCAGCAGCCCATACAGGGGCGCAGATACGCAGTATTTG. Translated, it gives CASSPYRGADTQYL.